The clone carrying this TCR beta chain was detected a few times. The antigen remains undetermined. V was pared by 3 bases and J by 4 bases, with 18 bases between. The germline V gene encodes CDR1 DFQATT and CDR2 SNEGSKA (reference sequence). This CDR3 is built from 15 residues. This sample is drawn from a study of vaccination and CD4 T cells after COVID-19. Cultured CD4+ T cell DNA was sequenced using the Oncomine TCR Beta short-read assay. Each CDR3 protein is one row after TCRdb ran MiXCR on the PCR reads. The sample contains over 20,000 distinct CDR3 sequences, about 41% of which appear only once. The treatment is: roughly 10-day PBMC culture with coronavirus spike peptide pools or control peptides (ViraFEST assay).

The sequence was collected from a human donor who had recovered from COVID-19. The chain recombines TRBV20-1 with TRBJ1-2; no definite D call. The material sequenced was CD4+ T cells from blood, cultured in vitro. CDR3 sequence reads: CSASNQVAIFYGYTF. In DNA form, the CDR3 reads TGCAGTGCTAGTAATCAGGTAGCCATTTTCTATGGCTACACCTTC.